This TCR beta chain emerged from a study of lymphopenia after photon versus proton radiotherapy. General observations from the study: Under photons, naive T cells and diversity fell while effector/memory populations rose.

Trimming took off 5 bases at V and 7 bases at J, with 11 bases between the two ends. The CDR3 spans 12 residues. Germline CDR1 is MNHEY and CDR2 is SVGAGI. Turning to this clone: Its antigen is not known.

Method: immunoSEQ multiplex PCR; TCRdb's copy keeps in-frame clones and lacks some. The sample lists 11,000 to 15,000 clones; 70% to 85% were seen once. The gene calls are TRBV6-5 and TRBJ1-2; D is possibly TRBD1 (5 bases). The sequence was obtained from a man in his fifties or sixties with gastric cancer. Specimen: peripheral blood, collected from a patient treated with photon-based radiotherapy. CDR3 sequence reads: CASSHPGGGYTF. CDR3 bases: TGTGCCAGCAGTCATCCTGGGGGTGGCTACACCTTC.